This TCR beta chain comes out of a study of shared clonotypes between healthy human individuals. Study summary: Each donor's CD4 naive and CD4 memory cells filled three plates apiece, CD8 naive two, and CD8 memory one.

Regarding this clone: Its antigen is not identified.

Repertoires were generated with immunoSEQ multiplex PCR, while TCRdb's copy carries only in-frame clones and drops some. The sample holds more than 2 million clones, around 95% seen once. Study results and limitations: Since donors were few, the genetic and exposure-history diversity represented was limited.

This CDR3 contains 17 residues. Germline assignment: CDR1 MGHRA and CDR2 YSYEKL. Trimming took 2 bases from V and 3 from J; bases not matched to a gene: 6. The chain joins TRBV4-1 to TRBJ2-5; TRBD2 matches 13 bases. The sample taken for sequencing was naive CD4+ T cells sorted from blood. As to subset: CD45RA+ positively selected. The TCR sequence derives from a man aged 18 to 30 in good health. The CDR3 DNA follows: TGCGCCAGCAGCCAAAACGGACTAGCGGGGGAGAAAGAGACCCAGTACTTC. This gives the protein CASSQNGLAGEKETQYF.